Listed below are T cell receptor beta chains from one sample, sequenced in a study of blood T cell repertoires in COVID-19. Produced via immunoSEQ multiplex PCR; TCRdb's table is partial and in-frame only. The sample consists of approximately 120,000 clones, approximately 81% of them appearing once. The sequenced material came from peripheral blood. The receptor set was obtained from a man aged 55 to 70 with acute or convalescent COVID-19. Each CDR3 is given with its conserved first and last residue. The order of the fields is clone size, V gene, D gene, J gene, CDR3 DNA, CDR3 protein. A D gene is named only where the DNA matches it firmly. Clone size is given for some rows only: seen once, a few or many times, or a class if the clone is expanded.

size: -; V: TRBV18; D: -; J: TRBJ2-2; DNA: TGTGCCAGCTCACCACCGTCCGTCGCCGGGGAGCTGTTTTTT; CDR3: CASSPPSVAGELFF
size: -; V: TRBV4-1; D: -; J: TRBJ2-7; DNA: TGCGCCAGCAGCCAAACTCCTGACAGGCGGACCTACGAGCAGTACTTC; CDR3: CASSQTPDRRTYEQYF
size: -; V: TRBV19; D: TRBD1; J: TRBJ1-2; DNA: TGTGCCAGTAGTGTTGACAGGGTGGGCACCTATGGCTACACCTTC; CDR3: CASSVDRVGTYGYTF
size: -; V: TRBV6-5; D: -; J: TRBJ1-2; DNA: TGTGCCAGCAGGCCCGAGGGCCCGCGGGGTGGCTACACCTTC; CDR3: CASRPEGPRGGYTF
size: few; V: TRBV30; D: -; J: TRBJ1-6; DNA: TGTGCCTGGAGCACCGGGGGGCCCTCGGTGTCACCCCTCCACTTT; CDR3: CAWSTGGPSVSPLHF
size: -; V: TRBV3-1/TRBV3-2; D: -; J: TRBJ2-3; DNA: TGTGCCAGCAGCCAAGATTATGAAGCGGATACGCAGTATTTT; CDR3: CASSQDYEADTQYF
size: -; V: TRBV6-6; D: TRBD2; J: TRBJ2-3; DNA: TGTGCCAGCAGTCGGACTAGCGGGAGGGGACTATCTAGCACAGATACGCAGTATTTT; CDR3: CASSRTSGRGLSSTDTQYF
size: few; V: TRBV2; D: -; J: TRBJ2-2; DNA: TGTGCCAGCAGTGCTGACACCGGGGAGCTGTTTTTT; CDR3: CASSADTGELFF
size: -; V: TRBV9; D: -; J: TRBJ1-1; DNA: TGTGCCAGCAGCGACAGGGCTGGGAACACTGAAGCTTTCTTT; CDR3: CASSDRAGNTEAFF
size: few; V: TRBV2; D: -; J: TRBJ1-1; DNA: TGTGCCAGCTTTCGGGTAAAGAACACTGAAGCTTTCTTT; CDR3: CASFRVKNTEAFF
size: few; V: TRBV3-1/TRBV3-2; D: -; J: TRBJ2-3; DNA: TGTGCCAGCAGCCAAAGCTCCCGGGGTGCAGATACGCAGTATTTT; CDR3: CASSQSSRGADTQYF
size: many; V: TRBV2; D: -; J: TRBJ1-1; DNA: TGTGCCAGCACCAATCATGAAGCTTTCTTT; CDR3: CASTNHEAFF
size: -; V: TRBV2; D: -; J: TRBJ1-5; DNA: TGTGCCAGCAGTGAAGCAAGGGAGAGCAATCAGCCCCAGCATTTT; CDR3: CASSEARESNQPQHF
size: -; V: TRBV5-3; D: TRBD1; J: TRBJ2-1; DNA: TGTGCCAGAGCCCGGGGACAGGGGGTTAATGAGCAGTTCTTC; CDR3: CARARGQGVNEQFF
size: -; V: TRBV5-6; D: -; J: TRBJ2-5; DNA: TGTGCCAGCAGCCTCGTGAGGGAGACCCAGTACTTC; CDR3: CASSLVRETQYF
size: -; V: TRBV5-1; D: TRBD1; J: TRBJ1-6; DNA: TGCGCCAGCTCCTCGCTCTCCGGGACAGGGGGGGGTAATTCACCCCTCCACTTT; CDR3: CASSSLSGTGGGNSPLHF
size: -; V: TRBV24-1; D: TRBD1; J: TRBJ2-1; DNA: TGTGCCACCAGTGACCAGACAGGGGGGAGAAATGAGCAGTTCTTC; CDR3: CATSDQTGGRNEQFF
size: -; V: TRBV5-1; D: -; J: TRBJ2-2; DNA: TGCGCCAGCAGCTTGGGGTCAGGGAGGTCGAACACCGGGGAGCTGTTTTTT; CDR3: CASSLGSGRSNTGELFF
size: once; V: TRBV9; D: TRBD2; J: TRBJ2-3; DNA: TGTGCCAGCAGCGTAGGGACTAGAACTAGCACAGATACGCAGTATTTT; CDR3: CASSVGTRTSTDTQYF
size: -; V: TRBV24-1; D: TRBD2; J: TRBJ2-1; DNA: TGTGCCACCAGTGATTTACGCGGGAGGGCCAATGAGCAGTTCTTC; CDR3: CATSDLRGRANEQFF
size: -; V: TRBV24-1; D: -; J: TRBJ1-1; DNA: TGTGCCACCAGTGATTCAAGGGGGGCTTTCTTT; CDR3: CATSDSRGAFF
size: -; V: TRBV19; D: -; J: TRBJ1-2; DNA: TGTGCCAGTAGTATAGGGCAGGACTATGGCTACACCTTC; CDR3: CASSIGQDYGYTF
size: -; V: TRBV18; D: -; J: TRBJ2-2; DNA: TGTGCCAGCTCATCCTCCCGGGACACCGGGGAGCTGTTTTTT; CDR3: CASSSSRDTGELFF
size: -; V: TRBV9; D: TRBD2; J: TRBJ2-3; DNA: TGTGCCAGCAGCGTAGCCTTGGGACTAGCGGGAGAAGGCACAGATACGCAGTATTTT; CDR3: CASSVALGLAGEGTDTQYF
size: -; V: TRBV6-1; D: TRBD2; J: TRBJ2-1; DNA: TGTGCCAGCAGTGGACTAGCGGGGGGGCCCGGCTACAATGAGCAGTTCTTC; CDR3: CASSGLAGGPGYNEQFF
size: -; V: TRBV5-3; D: -; J: TRBJ1-6; DNA: TGTGCCAGAAGCCGGGAACCCCTCCACTTT; CDR3: CARSREPLHF
size: few; V: TRBV11-3; D: TRBD1; J: TRBJ2-3; DNA: TGTGCCAGCAGCCGCCGGGACAGCAGCACAGATACGCAGTATTTT; CDR3: CASSRRDSSTDTQYF
size: -; V: TRBV2; D: TRBD1; J: TRBJ2-7; DNA: TGTGCCAGCAGTACCGGGACAGGTTCCTACGAGCAGTACTTC; CDR3: CASSTGTGSYEQYF
size: -; V: TRBV3-1/TRBV3-2; D: -; J: TRBJ2-7; DNA: TGTGCCAGCAGCCAAGGTACCGACCTGAGGTCCTACGAGCAGTACTTC; CDR3: CASSQGTDLRSYEQYF
size: -; V: TRBV5-1; D: TRBD1; J: TRBJ1-1; DNA: TGCGCCAGCAGCCGACAGGGGGAGACTGAAGCTTTCTTT; CDR3: CASSRQGETEAFF
size: -; V: TRBV29-1; D: TRBD2; J: TRBJ2-3; DNA: TGCAGCGTCGTCAGCCTAGCGGGGGGGCCGACAGATACGCAGTATTTT; CDR3: CSVVSLAGGPTDTQYF
size: -; V: TRBV25-1; D: TRBD2; J: TRBJ2-7; DNA: TGTGCCAGCAGTGAATACCAATCGGGACCGGGGGGCGAGCAGTACTTC; CDR3: CASSEYQSGPGGEQYF
size: -; V: TRBV5-1; D: TRBD1; J: TRBJ2-1; DNA: TGCGCCAGCAGCCAACGGACAGGGACCTACAATGAGCAGTTCTTC; CDR3: CASSQRTGTYNEQFF
size: -; V: TRBV4-2; D: TRBD1; J: TRBJ1-1; DNA: TGTGCCAGCAGCCTCGGGACAGGGGATTTCGGGGGGACTGAAGCTTTCTTT; CDR3: CASSLGTGDFGGTEAFF
size: -; V: TRBV5-1; D: TRBD1; J: TRBJ1-1; DNA: TGCGCCAGCAATCCCGGGACAGGGAACACTGAAGCTTTCTTT; CDR3: CASNPGTGNTEAFF
size: -; V: TRBV7-2; D: -; J: TRBJ2-7; DNA: TGTGCCAGCAGCCCCACTACTGACGGATCCTACGAGCAGTACTTC; CDR3: CASSPTTDGSYEQYF
size: -; V: TRBV24-1; D: -; J: TRBJ2-1; DNA: TGTGCCACCAGTGTTATGCCGGGCAATGAGCAGTTCTTC; CDR3: CATSVMPGNEQFF
size: -; V: TRBV6-5; D: -; J: TRBJ1-2; DNA: TGTGCCAGCAGTCCCCCCCGGGAGGGCTACACCTTC; CDR3: CASSPPREGYTF
size: few; V: TRBV2; D: -; J: TRBJ2-5; DNA: TGTGCCAGCACAGGTTGGGAGACCCAGTACTTC; CDR3: CASTGWETQYF